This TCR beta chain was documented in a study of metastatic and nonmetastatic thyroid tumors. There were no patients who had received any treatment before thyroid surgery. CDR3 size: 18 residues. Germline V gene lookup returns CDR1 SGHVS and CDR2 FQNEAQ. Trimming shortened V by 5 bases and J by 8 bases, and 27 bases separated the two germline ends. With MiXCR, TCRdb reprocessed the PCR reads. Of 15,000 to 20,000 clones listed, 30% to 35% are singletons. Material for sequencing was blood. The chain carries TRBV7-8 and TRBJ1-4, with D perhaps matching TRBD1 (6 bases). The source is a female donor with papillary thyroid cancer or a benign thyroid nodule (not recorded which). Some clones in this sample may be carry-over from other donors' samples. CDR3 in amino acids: CASSTKTGSRRLKEKLFF. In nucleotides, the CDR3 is TGTGCCAGCAGCACAAAGACAGGTTCGCGCCGATTAAAAGAAAAACTGTTTTTT.